This T cell receptor (beta chain) was documented in a study of shared clonotypes between healthy human individuals. Some clones are missing from TCRdb's copy, which holds only in-frame ones; the method was immunoSEQ multiplex PCR. The sample lists millions of clones; 85% to 95% were seen once. V shed 3 bases and J shed 12 bases, with 6 bases lying between them. CDR1 is SNHLY, CDR2 FYNNEI, per germline. This CDR3 has 10 residues. The source material was naive CD4+ T cells from PBMCs. As for subset: CD45RA+ positively selected. The chain carries TRBV2 and TRBJ2-1; D is undetermined. The receptor's source is a man aged 18 to 29 in good health. Some clones in this sample may be carry-over from other donors' samples. The CDR3 DNA follows: TGTGCCAGCAGTGAGTCGGTGCAGTTCTTC. It is translated as CASSESVQFF.